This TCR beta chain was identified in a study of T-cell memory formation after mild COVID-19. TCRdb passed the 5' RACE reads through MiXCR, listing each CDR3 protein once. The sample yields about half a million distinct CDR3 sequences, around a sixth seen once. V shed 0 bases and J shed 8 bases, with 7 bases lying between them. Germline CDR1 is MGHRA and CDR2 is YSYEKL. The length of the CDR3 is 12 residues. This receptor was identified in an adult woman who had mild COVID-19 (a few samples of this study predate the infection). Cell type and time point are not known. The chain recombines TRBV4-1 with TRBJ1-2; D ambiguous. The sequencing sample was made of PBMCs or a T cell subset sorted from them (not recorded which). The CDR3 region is CASSQDVGGYTF. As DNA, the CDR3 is TGCGCCAGCAGCCAAGATGTAGGGGGCTACACCTTC.